These 21 T cell receptor beta chains share one sample of origin, sequenced in a study of T cells in localized non-small cell lung cancer. Sequenced by immunoSEQ multiplex PCR; TCRdb stores in-frame clones only, minus some. The sample records over 40,000 clones, around four fifths being singletons. This specimen consisted of peripheral blood mononuclear cells, obtained before any cancer treatment. The receptors come from a man aged 40 to 70 with stage III lung adenocarcinoma.

The rearrangement joins TRBV2 to TRBJ2-7; no reliable D call. The V end was cut by 2 bases, the J end by 7 bases, with 6 bases between. The CDR3 is 11 amino acids. CDR1 is SNHLY and CDR2 is FYNNEI in the germline V gene. The CDR3 loop is CASSESPEQYF. The CDR3 region has the DNA TGTGCCAGCAGTGAAAGTCCGGAGCAGTACTTC.

The V and J genes are TRBV4-3 and TRBJ1-5; 8 nucleotides line up with TRBD1. Losses at the gene ends were 1 base for V and 6 bases for J; bases not matched to a gene: 8. There are 16 residues in the CDR3. CDR1 and CDR2 from the germline V gene are LGHNA and YSLEER. The CDR3: CASSQAGGRGGQPQHF. CDR3 nucleotides: TGCGCCAGCAGCCAAGCAGGGGGCAGGGGAGGTCAGCCCCAGCATTTT.

The J gene is TRBJ2-3, the V gene TRBV11-3; 11 bases match TRBD2. The CDR3 runs to 16 residues. V lost 5 bases to trimming and J lost 3 bases; unmatched junction nucleotides: 7. Germline CDR1 and CDR2: SGHNT and YENEEA. CDR3 sequence reads: CASSLIAGGSTDTQYF. The CDR3 nucleotides read TGTGCCAGCAGCCTAATAGCGGGAGGGAGTACAGATACGCAGTATTTT.

The V call is TRBV2, the J call TRBJ2-5; D might be TRBD2 (7 bases). V lost 3 bases and J lost 4, with 18 bases in between. CDR3 length equals 16 residues. The V gene's germline CDR1 is SNHLY and CDR2 FYNNEI. In nucleotides, the CDR3 is TGTGCCAGCAGTGAGTGGGGGGGGCGTTTGACAGAGACCCAGTACTTC. Translating it yields CASSEWGGRLTETQYF.

This sequence joins TRBV7-9 and TRBJ1-1, with D possibly TRBD1 on 5 matching bases. The CDR3 contains 15 residues. V lost 8 bases to trimming and J lost 3 bases, with 19 bases between them. CDR1 SEHNR and CDR2 FQNEAQ come from the germline V gene (reference sequence). CDR3 in amino acids: CASLPWVEGDTEAFF. CDR3 coding DNA: TGTGCCAGCCTCCCCTGGGTTGAAGGGGACACTGAAGCTTTCTTT.

The V and J genes are TRBV29-1 and TRBJ2-1; TRBD1 agrees at 8 bases. The CDR3 runs to 17 residues. The trim removed 8 bases at V and 5 bases at J, leaving 20 bases unmatched. The V gene's germline CDR1 is SQVTM and CDR2 ANQGSEA. The DNA of the CDR3 is TGCAGCACCCAGGGGGCGGCTTCTGGGGGCAACAACAATGAGCAGTTCTTC. It yields the protein CSTQGAASGGNNNEQFF.

The chain joins TRBV19 to TRBJ2-2; 7 nucleotides align to TRBD1. The V gene's germline CDR1 is LNHDA and CDR2 SQIVND (reference sequence). The trim removed 5 bases at V and 5 bases at J, leaving 5 bases unmatched. The CDR3 consists of 14 residues. The CDR3 coding sequence is TGTGCCAGTAGTGGTACAGGGGTAACCGGGGAGCTGTTTTTT. This sequence encodes CASSGTGVTGELFF. The full variable domain, its missing parts supplied by reference TRBV19 and TRBJ2-2, is DGGITQSPKYLFRKEGQNVTLSCEQNLNHDAMYWYRQDPGQGLRLIYYSQIVNDFQKGDIAEGYSVSREKKESFPLTVTSAQKNPTAFYLCASSGTGVTGELFFGEGSRLTVL.

As concerns this clone: One end of the junction fails to match germline, which may point to a read error. The chain carries TRBV2 and TRBJ1-6; weak D call: TRBD1 (5 bases). The CDR3 runs 14 residues. In germline, CDR1 is SNHLY, CDR2 FYNNEI. CDR3 sequence: CASRPQGHNSPLHF. In DNA form, the CDR3 reads TGTGCCAGCAGACCTCAGGGTCATAACTCACCCCTCCACTTT.

This chain uses TRBV29-1 with TRBJ1-2, with D unresolved. Germline-derived CDR1 and CDR2 are SQVTM and ANQGSEA. The V end lost 6 bases, the J end lost 0 bases, and 8 bases lay between the germline ends. CDR3 length: 12 amino acids. The CDR3 loop is CSVSSANYGYTF. The CDR3 coding sequence is TGCAGCGTGAGCTCAGCTAACTATGGCTACACCTTC.

This rearrangement joins TRBV2 to TRBJ2-1, with 7 bases aligning to TRBD1. Unmatched junction bases numbered 11, after V lost 8 bases and J lost 4 bases. The V gene's germline CDR1 is SNHLY and CDR2 FYNNEI. The CDR3 contains 15 residues. CDR3 bases: TGTGCCAGCTCAATACAGGGGCACGATTACAATGAGCAGTTCTTC. Its protein is CASSIQGHDYNEQFF.

This sequence joins TRBV29-1 and TRBJ2-7, with D tentatively TRBD2 (5 bases). The CDR3 totals 13 residues. Per the germline V gene, CDR1 is SQVTM and CDR2 is ANQGSEA. Between the trimmed V and J ends, which lost 7 bases and 3 bases, there was a span of 16 bases. The CDR3 sequence: CSARAPGYYEQYF. The DNA for the CDR3 is TGCAGCGCTCGGGCGCCGGGGTACTACGAGCAGTACTTC.

This clone was observed a few times. J is TRBJ2-5 and V is TRBV27; D not resolved. CDR1 is MNHEY and CDR2 is SMNVEV in the germline V gene (reference sequence). The V gene lost 5 bases and the J gene lost 4 bases, with 11 bases spanning the gap. This CDR3 spans 13 amino acids. The CDR3 bases are TGTGCCAGCAGTCCTCGGTTGGGAGAGACCCAGTACTTC. As protein: CASSPRLGETQYF.

This chain uses TRBV10-3 with TRBJ2-3; 8 nucleotides match TRBD1. CDR1 is ENHRY and CDR2 is SYGVKD in the germline V gene. The V and J ends lost 4 bases and 1 base, in that order; junction bases with no gene match: 4. This CDR3 is built from 15 residues. The CDR3 region has the DNA TGTGCCATCAGTGTCCAGGGGGCCGGCACAGATACGCAGTATTTT. It encodes CAISVQGAGTDTQYF.

This CDR3 is CASSDSTGGYNEQFF. The DNA of the CDR3 is TGTGCCAGCAGTGACTCGACAGGGGGGTACAATGAGCAGTTCTTC. The J gene is TRBJ2-1, the V gene TRBV6-4; TRBD1 agrees at 9 bases. The CDR3 runs to 15 residues. V trimming: 0 bases; J trimming: 4 bases; junction bases outside the gene matches: 1. Germline CDR1 is MRHNA and CDR2 is SNTAGT.

This chain connects TRBV5-1 to TRBJ1-6, with TRBD1 matching over 7 bases. Unmatched junction bases numbered 8, after V lost 0 bases and J lost 11 bases. The CDR3 covers 15 residues. Germline lookup yields CDR1 SGHRS and CDR2 YFSETQ. The CDR3 coding sequence is TGCGCCAGCAGCTTGGTCGGTCAGGGGGGAACACCCCTCCACTTT. Translation gives CASSLVGQGGTPLHF. The full variable domain, rest sourced from reference TRBV5-1 and TRBJ1-6, is KAGVTQTPRYLIKTRGQQVTLSCSPISGHRSVSWYQQTPGQGLQFLFEYFSETQRNKGNFPGRFSGRQFSNSRSEMNVSTLELGDSALYLCASSLVGQGGTPLHFGNGTRLTVT.

This clone showed up just once. The chain has TRBV7-6 and TRBJ2-5, with 8 bases matching TRBD1. The CDR3 runs to 14 residues. Germline CDR1 is SGHVS and CDR2 is FNYEAQ. With V trimmed by 4 bases and J by 5 bases, 6 bases remained unmatched. The CDR3 bases are TGTGCCAGCAGCTCCCGGACAGGGTGGGAGACCCAGTACTTC. Its translation is CASSSRTGWETQYF. Full variable domain (missing parts from reference TRBV7-6 and TRBJ2-5): GAGVSQSPRYKVTKRGQDVALRCDPISGHVSLYWYRQALGQGPEFLTYFNYEAQQDKSGLPNDRFSAERPEGSISTLTIQRTEQRDSAMYRCASSSRTGWETQYFGPGTRLLVL.

The rearrangement joins TRBV2 to TRBJ1-6; 8 bases map to TRBD1. The length of the CDR3 is 21 residues. The germline V gene has CDR1 SNHLY and CDR2 FYNNEI. With 6 bases clipped from V and 0 bases from J, the junction kept 19 bases outside the gene matches. Here the CDR3 reads CASRVTLRDRRTSSYNSPLHF. The CDR3 DNA reads TGTGCCAGCAGGGTAACACTCCGGGACAGGCGGACCAGCTCCTATAATTCACCCCTCCACTTT.

V and J are TRBV15 and TRBJ1-6; D call uncertain. Per germline, CDR1 LNHNV and CDR2 YYDKDF (reference sequence). V lost 0 bases, J lost 6 bases, and 3 bases lay in between. The CDR3 totals 13 residues. In nucleotides, the CDR3 is TGTGCCACCAGCAGAGAGGGTAATTCACCCCTCCACTTT. Amino acid sequence: CATSREGNSPLHF.

The genes are TRBV27 and TRBJ2-5; D is perhaps TRBD1 (6 bases). Per germline, CDR1 MNHEY and CDR2 SMNVEV (reference sequence). V was clipped by 2 bases and J by 1 base, with 8 bases between them. This CDR3 comprises 14 residues. This chain's CDR3 is CASSLGDTQETQYF. The DNA of the CDR3 is TGTGCCAGCAGTTTAGGGGACACCCAAGAGACCCAGTACTTC.

There are a few counts of this clone. The rearrangement links TRBV7-9 to TRBJ1-4; the D is unclear. V gave up 7 bases and J gave up 8 bases, with 14 bases separating them. CDR1 and CDR2 (germline): SEHNR, FQNEAQ (reference sequence). The CDR3 covers 13 residues. The CDR3 reads CASKQDVEEKLFF. CDR3 in DNA: TGTGCCAGCAAGCAGGACGTAGAGGAAAAACTGTTTTTT. Supplemented by reference TRBV7-9 and TRBJ1-4, the full variable domain reads DTGVSQNPRHKITKRGQNVTFRCDPISEHNRLYWYRQTLGQGPEFLTYFQNEAQLEKSRLLSDRFSAERPKGSFSTLEIQRTEQGDSAMYLCASKQDVEEKLFFGSGTQLSVL.

The rearrangement links TRBV6-1 to TRBJ2-3, with TRBD1 as a possible D gene (5 bases). The CDR3 covers 16 residues. V gave up 2 bases and J gave up 2 bases, with 14 bases separating them. Germline V lookup: CDR1 MNHNS, CDR2 SASEGT. The CDR3 DNA reads as TGTGCCAGCAGTGAAAGGCGGCAGGGAATCACAGATACGCAGTATTTT. It yields the protein CASSERRQGITDTQYF.